A selection of T cell receptor beta chains follows, all from one sample in a study of OX40 agonist ivuxolimab in advanced cancers. This table comes from immunoSEQ multiplex PCR, and its TCRdb copy is limited to in-frame clones, with some not included. The sample yields about 73,000 clones, about 91% seen once. This specimen was CD4+ or CD8+ T cells sorted from blood, taken in a trial of the OX40 agonist ivuxolimab. These receptors came from an adult with an advanced solid tumor such as melanoma, head and neck, liver or kidney cancer. Both conserved end residues are part of each CDR3. D genes are given only for firm matches. Size is omitted from some rows. Given values are once, few, many or a class for expanded clones.

clone_size	d_call	v_call	j_call	cdr3_aa	cdr3_nt
NA	NA	TRBV6-1	TRBJ1-1	CASSPRRGASTEAFF	TGTGCCAGCAGTCCCCGGAGGGGGGCGAGCACTGAAGCTTTCTTT
NA	NA	TRBV15	TRBJ2-1	CATSRGRSEQFF	TGTGCCACCAGCAGAGGCAGAAGTGAGCAGTTCTTC
once	TRBD1	TRBV5-1	TRBJ1-6	CASSLGTGSSYNSPLHF	TGCGCCAGCAGCCTCGGGACAGGGAGCTCCTATAATTCACCCCTCCACTTT
NA	TRBD1	TRBV19	TRBJ2-7	CASGTGSGEQYF	TGTGCCTCCGGGACAGGGTCTGGCGAGCAGTACTTC
NA	NA	TRBV30	TRBJ2-7	CAWRSGQAYEQYF	TGTGCCTGGAGGTCAGGGCAAGCCTACGAGCAGTACTTC
NA	NA	TRBV5-1	TRBJ2-1	CASSPDIYNEQFF	TGCGCCAGCAGCCCGGACATTTACAATGAGCAGTTCTTC
NA	TRBD2	TRBV9	TRBJ2-7	CASSSRTSGSDEQYF	TGTGCCAGCAGCTCCCGGACTAGCGGGAGTGACGAGCAGTACTTC
NA	NA	TRBV19	TRBJ1-4	CASSVGMGDEKLFF	TGTGCCAGTAGTGTCGGAATGGGGGATGAAAAACTGTTTTTT
NA	TRBD1	TRBV6-1	TRBJ1-1	CASSPRGGYSEAFF	TGTGCCAGCAGCCCCAGAGGGGGCTACTCTGAAGCTTTCTTT
NA	NA	TRBV2	TRBJ2-2	CASNLRSNTGELFF	TGTGCCAGCAACCTACGCTCGAACACCGGGGAGCTGTTTTTT
NA	NA	TRBV5-6	TRBJ1-3	CASSLEGAPGNTIYF	TGTGCCAGCAGCTTGGAGGGCGCCCCCGGAAACACCATATATTTT
NA	NA	TRBV5-1	TRBJ2-2	CASSLSGLMDTGELFF	TGCGCCAGCAGCTTGTCGGGGTTAATGGACACCGGGGAGCTGTTTTTT
NA	NA	TRBV12-1	TRBJ2-5	CASSFVIWVLQETQYF	TGTGCCAGCAGCTTTGTTATTTGGGTTCTCCAAGAGACCCAGTACTTC
NA	NA	TRBV2	TRBJ2-5	CASTKRRVKETQYF	TGTGCCAGCACGAAGCGTAGGGTAAAAGAGACCCAGTACTTC
NA	NA	TRBV19	TRBJ1-2	CASTPRGSSYGYTF	TGTGCCAGTACCCCACGGGGCAGCTCCTATGGCTACACCTTC
NA	TRBD2	TRBV9	TRBJ2-7	CASSPRLAQSSYEQYF	TGTGCCAGCAGCCCTAGACTAGCCCAGAGCTCCTACGAGCAGTACTTC
once	NA	TRBV4-1	TRBJ2-7	CASSQVVKGNGQYF	TGCGCCAGCAGCCAAGTAGTGAAAGGGAATGGGCAGTACTTC
once	TRBD2	TRBV19	TRBJ2-5	CASSLGSGGLGTQYF	TGTGCCAGTAGTTTGGGTAGCGGGGGGCTTGGGACCCAGTACTTC
NA	NA	TRBV5-5	TRBJ2-1	CASSLNAGSYNEQFF	TGTGCCAGCAGCTTGAATGCGGGCTCCTACAATGAGCAGTTCTTC
NA	TRBD2	TRBV10-1	TRBJ2-1	CASSAILAGENEQFF	TGCGCCAGCAGTGCGATACTAGCGGGAGAGAATGAGCAGTTCTTC
NA	TRBD2	TRBV7-3	TRBJ2-2	CASSQGLGGTGELFF	TGTGCCAGCAGCCAGGGACTAGGTGGTACCGGGGAGCTGTTTTTT
NA	NA	TRBV7-8	TRBJ1-2	CASSLVNPGTGGGYTF	TGTGCCAGCAGCTTAGTGAATCCAGGGACGGGCGGGGGCTACACCTTC
NA	NA	TRBV19	TRBJ2-1	CASSIREEQFF	TGTGCCAGTAGTATTCGTGAGGAGCAGTTCTTC
NA	TRBD2	TRBV5-1	TRBJ2-1	CASSLGAGGPPTHEQFF	TGCGCCAGCAGCTTGGGAGCGGGGGGACCCCCTACCCATGAGCAGTTCTTC
NA	NA	TRBV27	TRBJ1-4	CASSLGRRGKLFF	TGTGCCAGCAGTTTAGGCCGCCGAGGGAAACTGTTTTTT
few	TRBD1	TRBV30	TRBJ1-1	CAWSAGQVNNEAFF	TGTGCCTGGAGTGCGGGACAGGTGAACAATGAAGCTTTCTTT
NA	NA	TRBV19	TRBJ2-7	CASSIATDTYEQYF	TGTGCCAGTAGTATAGCCACGGACACATACGAGCAGTACTTC
once	NA	TRBV19	TRBJ2-1	CASSIGGTVRINEQFF	TGTGCCAGTAGTATAGGCGGGACGGTGAGAATTAATGAGCAGTTCTTC
NA	TRBD1	TRBV5-6	TRBJ1-2	CASSLRQGHLYGYTF	TGTGCCAGCAGCCTACGACAGGGCCACCTCTATGGCTACACCTTC
few	TRBD2	TRBV9	TRBJ2-5	CASSVEGGQETQYF	TGTGCCAGCAGCGTAGAGGGAGGGCAAGAGACCCAGTACTTC
NA	NA	TRBV18	TRBJ1-1	CASSLGRVEQAFF	TGTGCCAGCTCACTGGGCCGGGTAGAACAAGCTTTCTTT
NA	NA	TRBV9	TRBJ2-2	CASSFVVGAGELFF	TGTGCCAGCAGCTTCGTTGTGGGGGCCGGGGAGCTGTTTTTT
NA	NA	TRBV29-1	TRBJ1-2	CSVEGGHYGYTF	TGCAGCGTTGAAGGAGGTCACTATGGCTACACCTTC
NA	NA	TRBV18	TRBJ1-5	CASSPRSAEEPQHF	TGTGCCAGCTCACCGCGGTCAGCCGAAGAGCCCCAGCATTTT
once	NA	TRBV5-1	TRBJ2-2	CASSPRQMDTGKLFF	TGCGCCAGCAGCCCTAGACAGATGGACACCGGGAAGCTGTTTTTT
NA	TRBD1	TRBV15	TRBJ1-4	CATSVPGQGREKLFF	TGTGCCACCAGCGTTCCGGGACAGGGGCGAGAAAAACTGTTTTTT
few	NA	TRBV30	TRBJ1-5	CAWSGGGNQPQHF	TGTGCCTGGAGTGGTGGCGGAAATCAGCCCCAGCATTTT
NA	TRBD2	TRBV5-1	TRBJ2-1	CASSLVGRGDSYNEQFF	TGCGCCAGCAGCTTGGTTGGGCGGGGGGACTCCTACAATGAGCAGTTCTTC
few	NA	TRBV27	TRBJ1-5	CASSFMKGQPQHF	TGTGCCAGCAGTTTCATGAAGGGTCAGCCCCAGCATTTT
NA	TRBD1	TRBV7-9	TRBJ1-1	CASSIRQGSTEAFF	TGTGCCAGCAGCATACGACAGGGAAGCACTGAAGCTTTCTTT
NA	TRBD1	TRBV4-2	TRBJ2-7	CASSQAGQAGYEQYF	TGTGCCAGCAGCCAAGCCGGACAGGCAGGCTACGAGCAGTACTTC
once	NA	TRBV6-1	TRBJ1-1	CASSPSGGLNTEAFF	TGTGCCAGCAGTCCGTCGGGGGGATTGAACACTGAAGCTTTCTTT